These 15 T cell receptor beta chains originate from one sample sequenced in a study of identical twins. From the 5' RACE reads, TCRdb called clonotypes with MiXCR, one entry per CDR3 protein. The sample contains fewer than 450,000 distinct CDR3 sequences, about 9% of which appear only once. Sequencing was done on a sample of naive T cells sorted from blood. These receptors were obtained from a woman between 45 and 65 years old in good health.

V gene TRBV29-1 combines with J gene TRBJ2-3; no definite D call. Trimming stripped 7 bases from V and 10 bases from J, with 18 bases between. Germline CDR1 is SQVTM and CDR2 is ANQGSEA. The CDR3 spans 12 residues. For the CDR3, the DNA is TGCAGCGGAAACTCAGTCGGTGGTCCGCAGTATTTT. Translation: CSGNSVGGPQYF.

This clonotype was found many times. This chain links TRBV4-1 with TRBJ2-3; a possible D gene is TRBD1 (5 bases). The CDR3 contains 14 residues. CDR1 is MGHRA and CDR2 is YSYEKL in the germline V gene. The ends were cut back, 3 bases at V and 1 base at J, with 8 bases in the middle. CDR3 in amino acids: CASSQVTGTDTQYF. The CDR3 DNA reads TGCGCCAGCAGCCAGGTGACAGGCACAGATACGCAGTATTTT.

At least ten counts were recorded for this clonotype. The chain combines TRBV7-2 with TRBJ1-2; no definite D call. This CDR3 region has 13 residues. Trimming cost V 6 bases and J 2 bases, with 10 bases left between them. The V gene's germline CDR1 is SGHTA and CDR2 FQGNSA. Here the CDR3 reads CASSYKGNYGYTF. CDR3 bases: TGTGCCAGCAGTTATAAGGGAAACTATGGCTACACCTTC.

A few counts support this clonotype. The chain combines TRBV12-3 or TRBV12-4 with TRBJ2-3; D may be TRBD1 or TRBD2 (5 bases each). V lost 5 bases and J lost 1, with 13 bases in between. The CDR3 runs 15 residues. Here the CDR3 DNA reads TGTGCCAGCAGTGCGTGGGGGTCGGGCACAGATACGCAGTATTTT. Its translation is CASSAWGSGTDTQYF.

This clonotype has more than one count but fewer than ten. The chain combines TRBV7-9 with TRBJ2-1, with 11 bases that match TRBD2. In germline, CDR1 is SEHNR, CDR2 FQNEAQ (reference sequence). The CDR3 has 15 amino acids. Trimming removed 7 bases from V and 5 bases from J; junction bases left unmatched: 7. The CDR3 reads CASNRGTSGDNEQFF. The CDR3 nucleotides are TGTGCCAGCAACCGGGGGACTAGCGGAGACAATGAGCAGTTCTTC.

This clonotype was seen only a few times. The chain links TRBV20-1 to TRBJ2-5; TRBD2 is a possible D gene (6 bases). The V end was cut by 6 bases, the J end by 5 bases, with 25 bases between. The germline gives CDR1 DFQATT, CDR2 SNEGSKA (reference sequence). The CDR3 is 16 amino acids. The CDR3 is CSATPGTEVMGETQYF. For the CDR3, the DNA is TGCAGTGCAACTCCCGGGACTGAAGTGATGGGTGAGACCCAGTACTTC.

This clonotype was found a few times. V usage is TRBV7-9 and J usage is TRBJ2-3; no clear D gene. The CDR3 spans 16 residues. Germline CDR1 is SEHNR and CDR2 is FQNEAQ (reference sequence). The V gene lost 3 bases and the J gene lost 4 bases, with 17 bases spanning the gap. CDR3: CASSFPQPTGADTQYF. The CDR3 DNA sequence: TGTGCCAGCAGCTTCCCCCAGCCCACCGGAGCAGATACGCAGTATTTT.

This clonotype was detected many times. This chain links TRBV5-1 with TRBJ2-7, with a possible D match to TRBD2 (5 bases). V was pared by 1 base and J by 0 bases, with 14 bases between. CDR1 SGHRS and CDR2 YFSETQ come from the germline V gene. The CDR3 consists of 16 residues. CDR3: CASSLSSGSRSYEQYV. The CDR3 nucleotides read TGCGCCAGCAGCTTGTCGTCGGGATCTCGCTCCTACGAGCAGTACGTC.

This clonotype showed up many times. The CDR3 DNA sequence: TGCGCCAGCAGGTTTGGGAGAGGGGAGACCCAGTACTTC. It encodes CASRFGRGETQYF. J is TRBJ2-5 and V is TRBV5-1; the D gene is possibly TRBD2 (5 bases). The CDR3 has 13 residues. Germline CDR1 and CDR2: SGHRS and YFSETQ. V lost 5 bases, J lost 5 bases, and 13 bases lay in between. Full variable domain (remainder filled in from reference TRBV5-1 and TRBJ2-5): KAGVTQTPRYLIKTRGQQVTLSCSPISGHRSVSWYQQTPGQGLQFLFEYFSETQRNKGNFPGRFSGRQFSNSRSEMNVSTLELGDSALYLCASRFGRGETQYFGPGTRLLVL.

The genes are TRBV5-4 and TRBJ2-5, with 8 bases that match TRBD2. This CDR3 is built from 17 residues. V dropped 0 bases and J dropped 2; count of bases not matched to a gene: 9. Germline values: CDR1 SGHNT, CDR2 YYREEE (reference sequence). The CDR3 loop is CASSLAGTRRGQETQYF. In DNA, the CDR3 is TGTGCCAGCAGCTTGGCCGGGACTAGGAGGGGACAAGAGACCCAGTACTTC. Looking up the rest from reference TRBV5-4 and TRBJ2-5 gives the full variable domain: ETGVTQSPTHLIKTRGQQVTLRCSSQSGHNTVSWYQQALGQGPQFIFQYYREEENGRGNFPPRFSGLQFPNYSSELNVNALELDDSALYLCASSLAGTRRGQETQYFGPGTRLLVL.

This clonotype was seen only a few times. This chain connects TRBV19 to TRBJ2-1; 8 bases map to TRBD1. Unmatched junction bases numbered 4, after V lost 3 bases and J lost 6 bases. The CDR3 has 14 amino acids. From germline, CDR1 is LNHDA and CDR2 SQIVND (reference sequence). The CDR3 reads CASSISGQVNEQFF. The CDR3 DNA reads TGTGCCAGTAGTATCTCGGGACAGGTCAATGAGCAGTTCTTC.

This clonotype was detected ten times or more. The V call is TRBV29-1, the J call TRBJ2-6; the D is unclear. V was shortened by 6 bases and J by 4 bases, with 7 bases between the two germline ends. Germline values: CDR1 SQVTM, CDR2 ANQGSEA. This CDR3 region has 12 residues. CDR3 sequence reads: CSVGEGANVLTF. CDR3 nucleotide sequence: TGCAGCGTCGGCGAGGGGGCCAACGTCCTGACTTTC.

This clonotype turned up a few times. The J gene is TRBJ2-5, the V gene TRBV6-5; 10 nucleotides match TRBD2. The CDR3 sequence is 15 residues long. Germline values: CDR1 MNHEY, CDR2 SVGAGI. With V trimmed by 4 bases and J by 5 bases, 7 bases remained unmatched. The CDR3 is CASSSAGGRSETQYF. CDR3 nucleotides: TGTGCCAGCAGTTCAGCGGGAGGGAGATCCGAGACCCAGTACTTC.

Only a few counts were recorded for this clonotype. V is TRBV4-1 and J is TRBJ2-1; 12 bases line up with TRBD2. The ends lost 0 bases at V and 0 bases at J; junction bases unmatched: 6. CDR3 length: 19 residues. The V gene's germline CDR1 is MGHRA and CDR2 YSYEKL. The CDR3 coding sequence is TGCGCCAGCAGCCAAGAGGCTAGCGGGAGGGGGAGCTCCTACAATGAGCAGTTCTTC. This codes for CASSQEASGRGSSYNEQFF.

This chain links TRBV20-1 with TRBJ2-2; D is perhaps TRBD1 or TRBD2 (6 bases each). CDR1 and CDR2 from the germline V gene are DFQATT and SNEGSKA (reference sequence). This CDR3 contains 17 residues. V lost 0 bases and J 3 bases, leaving 17 bases between the germline ends. The CDR3 region has the DNA TGCAGTGCTAGAGATCGGGGGCACAGACCTTACACCGGGGAGCTGTTTTTT. Amino acids: CSARDRGHRPYTGELFF.